The clone carrying this T cell receptor beta chain appeared a few times. This entry comes from a study of PD-1 and CTLA-4 blockade in melanoma. The CDR3 is 16 amino acids. Deletions cut 6 bases from V and 4 bases from J, with 16 bases between. The germline V gene has CDR1 MNHNY and CDR2 SVGAGI (reference sequence). Clones were read by immunoSEQ multiplex PCR, and TCRdb kept only the in-frame ones, dropping some. This sample yields 15,000 to 20,000 clones, of which around 70% are seen a single time; 16% belongs to the top ten. The source of this sequence is a human donor with melanoma. This sequence joins TRBV6-6 and TRBJ2-6, with D hard to call. The sequencing here drew on CD8+ T cells from peripheral blood, taken before anti-PD-1 treatment. The chain's CDR3 is CASSPTRPAGANVLTF. The CDR3, as DNA: TGTGCCAGCAGCCCCACCCGGCCCGCCGGGGCCAACGTCCTGACTTTC.